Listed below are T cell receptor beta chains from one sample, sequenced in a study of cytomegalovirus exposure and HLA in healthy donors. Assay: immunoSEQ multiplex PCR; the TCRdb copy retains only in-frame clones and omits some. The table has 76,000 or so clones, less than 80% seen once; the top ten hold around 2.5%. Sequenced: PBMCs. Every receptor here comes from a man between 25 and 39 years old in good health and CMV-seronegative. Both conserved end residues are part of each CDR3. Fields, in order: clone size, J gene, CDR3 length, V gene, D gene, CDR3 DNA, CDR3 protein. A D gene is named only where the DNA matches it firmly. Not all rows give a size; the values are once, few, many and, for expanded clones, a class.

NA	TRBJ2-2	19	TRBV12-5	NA	TGTGCTAGTGGTTTTAAGGCTAGCGTGGGGGTGACCAACACCGGGGAGCTGTTTTTT	CASGFKASVGVTNTGELFF
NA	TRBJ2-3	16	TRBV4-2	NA	TGTGCCAGCAGCCCTAGTGGGGGGATCTTGGCAGATACGCAGTATTTT	CASSPSGGILADTQYF
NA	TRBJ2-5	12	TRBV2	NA	TGTGCCAGCACCACCACAACCCGGACCCAGTACTTC	CASTTTTRTQYF
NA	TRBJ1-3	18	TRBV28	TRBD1	TGTGCCAGCAGTCCCGGAGGGTGGACAGGGATCTCTGGAAACACCATATATTTT	CASSPGGWTGISGNTIYF
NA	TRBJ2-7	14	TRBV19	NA	TGTGCCAGTAGTATAGTCGTCGACAAGTACGAGCAGTACTTC	CASSIVVDKYEQYF
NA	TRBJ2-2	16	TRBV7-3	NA	TGTGCCAGCAGCTTAATTGGGGGGATGGTTTCCGGGGAGCTGTTTTTT	CASSLIGGMVSGELFF
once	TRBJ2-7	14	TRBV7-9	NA	TGTGCCAGCAGCTTAACAGGGACGGCCTACGAGCAGTACTTC	CASSLTGTAYEQYF
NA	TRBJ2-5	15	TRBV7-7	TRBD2	TGTGCTAGCAGCCCGAGTAGCGGGAGAGGAGAGACCCAGTACTTC	CASSPSSGRGETQYF
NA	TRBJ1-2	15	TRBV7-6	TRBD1	TGTGCCAGCAGCTTAGGACAGGGAGGAATCTATGGCTACACCTTC	CASSLGQGGIYGYTF
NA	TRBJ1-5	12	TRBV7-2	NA	TGTGCCAGCAGCTCGGGAGGTCAGCCCCAGCATTTT	CASSSGGQPQHF
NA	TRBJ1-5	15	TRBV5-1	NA	TGCGCCAACCCGGTGGAGGGATTAAGCAATCAGCCCCAGCATTTT	CANPVEGLSNQPQHF
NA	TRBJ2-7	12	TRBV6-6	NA	TGTGCCAGCAGTTCGAGAACCTACGAGCAGTACTTC	CASSSRTYEQYF
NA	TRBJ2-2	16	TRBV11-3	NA	TGTGCCAGCAGCTTAGGCGGCAGTACGAACACCGGGGAGCTGTTTTTT	CASSLGGSTNTGELFF
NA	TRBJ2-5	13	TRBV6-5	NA	TGTGCCAGCAGTTACTCGAGGGGGACAACCCAGTACTTC	CASSYSRGTTQYF
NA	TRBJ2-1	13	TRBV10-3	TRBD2	TGTGCCATAAATAGCGGGAGTGGAAGTGAGCAGTTCTTC	CAINSGSGSEQFF
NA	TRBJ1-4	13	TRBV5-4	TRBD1	TGTGCCAGCAGCCGACAGGGCAGCGAAAAACTGTTTTTT	CASSRQGSEKLFF
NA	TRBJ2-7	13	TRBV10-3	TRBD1	TGTGCCATCAGACAGGGGGCTTCCTACGAGCAGTACTTC	CAIRQGASYEQYF
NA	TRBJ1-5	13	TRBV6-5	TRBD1	TGTGCCAGCAGCCCCCGGGACAGGCAGCCCCAGCATTTT	CASSPRDRQPQHF
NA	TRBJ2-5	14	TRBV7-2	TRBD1	TGTGCCAGCTGTGACAGGGGATCCCAAGAGACCCAGTACTTC	CASCDRGSQETQYF
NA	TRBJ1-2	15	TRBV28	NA	TGTGCCAGCAGTTCGGACAGCTTAGGGAACTATGGCTACACCTTC	CASSSDSLGNYGYTF
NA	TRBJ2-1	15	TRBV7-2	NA	TGTGCCAGCACCTGGGGGGGCCCCAGGTCGAATGAGCAGTTCTTC	CASTWGGPRSNEQFF
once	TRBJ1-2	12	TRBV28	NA	TGTGCCAGCAGTCAGCGAGGGTCTGGCTACACCTTC	CASSQRGSGYTF
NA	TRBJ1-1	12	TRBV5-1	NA	TGCGCCAGCAGAGGAGAGAACACTGAAGCTTTCTTT	CASRGENTEAFF
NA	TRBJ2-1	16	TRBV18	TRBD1	TGTGCCAGCTCTCAACTTGGACAGGGTATTCCCAATGAGCAGTTCTTC	CASSQLGQGIPNEQFF
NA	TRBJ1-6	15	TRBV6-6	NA	TGTGCCAGCAGCCCGGGGGAGGGAAGATATTCACCCCTCCACTTT	CASSPGEGRYSPLHF
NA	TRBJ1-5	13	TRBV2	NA	TGTGCCAGCAGCGCCGACGGGGAATCAGCCCAGCATTTT	CASSADGESAQHF
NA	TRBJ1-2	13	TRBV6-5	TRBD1	TGTGCCAGCAGCCACGACAGGGACTATGGCTACACCTTC	CASSHDRDYGYTF
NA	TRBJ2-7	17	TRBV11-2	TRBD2	TGTGCCAGCAGCTCAGGACTAGCCGAGGTGGAGGAGTCCGAGCAGTACTTC	CASSSGLAEVEESEQYF
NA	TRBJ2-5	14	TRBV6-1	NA	TGTGCCAGCACCGAAAACAGTGGGGGAGGTGAGCAGTACTTC	CASTENSGGGEQYF
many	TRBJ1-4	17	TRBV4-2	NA	TGTGCCAGCAGCCAGCTTAATTCGGGGGAAACTAATGAAAAACTGTTTTTT	CASSQLNSGETNEKLFF
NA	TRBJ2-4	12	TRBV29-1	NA	TGCAGCGCCACTGGGGGGTGGAACATTCAGTACTTC	CSATGGWNIQYF
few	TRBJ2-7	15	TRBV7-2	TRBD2	TGTGCCAGCAGCTTAGTAGCGGGGGGTTCCTACGAGCAGTACTTC	CASSLVAGGSYEQYF
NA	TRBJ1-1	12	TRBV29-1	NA	TGCAGCGCTTTACCGGGAGACACTGAAGCTTTCTTT	CSALPGDTEAFF
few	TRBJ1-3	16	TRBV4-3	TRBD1	TGCGCCAGCAGCCATAACAGGGGGAACTCTGGAAACACCATATATTTT	CASSHNRGNSGNTIYF
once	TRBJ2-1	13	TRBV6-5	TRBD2	TGTGCCAGCAGTCGGGAGGGGGGGAATGAGCAGTTCTTC	CASSREGGNEQFF
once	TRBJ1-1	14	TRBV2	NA	TGTGCCACCCGACGGGGGGGGACTAAGGCTGAAGCTTTCTTT	CATRRGGTKAEAFF
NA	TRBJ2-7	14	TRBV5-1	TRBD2	TGCGCCAGCAGCGTCGGACTAGCGGGGTGGGAGCAGTACTTC	CASSVGLAGWEQYF
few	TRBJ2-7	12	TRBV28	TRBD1	TGTGCCATCAGAACAGGGGGCTACGAGCAGTACTTC	CAIRTGGYEQYF
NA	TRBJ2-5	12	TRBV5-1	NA	TGCGCCAGCAGCTTGAACGGAGAGACCCAGTACTTC	CASSLNGETQYF
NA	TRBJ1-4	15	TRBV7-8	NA	TGTGCCAGCAGCTCCACAGGGTCAGCTAATGAAAAACTGTTTTTT	CASSSTGSANEKLFF
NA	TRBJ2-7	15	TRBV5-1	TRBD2	TGCGCCAGCAGCTTGACGGGACTAGCAGTCTACGAGCAGTACTTC	CASSLTGLAVYEQYF
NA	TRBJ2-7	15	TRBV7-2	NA	TGTGCCAGCACCCGGACAGCGGCTGGATCTACTGAGCAGTACTTC	CASTRTAAGSTEQYF
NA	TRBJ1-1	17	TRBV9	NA	TGTGCCAGCAGCGTAGGGATGGGGGGGCCCGCGGGGACTGAAGCTTTCTTT	CASSVGMGGPAGTEAFF
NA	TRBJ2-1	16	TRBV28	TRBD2	TGTGCCAGCAGTTCCGCAACTAGCGGGACCTACAATGAGCAGTTCTTC	CASSSATSGTYNEQFF
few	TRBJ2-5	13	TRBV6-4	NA	TGTGCCAGCAGTGAGGGGGCCCAAGAGACCCAGTACTTC	CASSEGAQETQYF
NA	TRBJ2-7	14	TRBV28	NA	TGTGCCAGCAGTTTACCCAGGGGAGCCTACGAGCAGTACTTC	CASSLPRGAYEQYF
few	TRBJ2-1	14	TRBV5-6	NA	TGTGCCAGCAGCTTGTGGGCCCTGGACAATGAGCAGTTCTTC	CASSLWALDNEQFF
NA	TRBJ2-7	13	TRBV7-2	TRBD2	TGTGCCAGCAGCCGTAGCGGGACCTACGAGCAGTACTTC	CASSRSGTYEQYF